The 27 T cell receptor beta chains given below trace back to one sample, sequenced in a study of beta chain features in type 1 diabetes. Since all of the isolated RNA was reverse transcribed, expressed TCRB transcripts were what got sequenced. Only in-frame clones appear in the TCRdb table, and some are missing; sequencing was by immunoSEQ multiplex PCR. Of under 800,000 clones listed, 15% to 19% are singletons. Sequencing was carried out using naive CD4+ T cells from blood. All receptors come from a man in his late teens or twenties in good health.

The chain employs TRBV4-1 and TRBJ2-7; no reliable D call. The CDR3 is 13 amino acids. Germline lookup yields CDR1 MGHRA and CDR2 YSYEKL. Trimming stripped 4 bases from V and 1 base from J, with 8 bases between. In DNA form, the CDR3 reads TGCGCCAGCAGCCGGACCGAATCCTACGAGCAGTACTTC. Translation: CASSRTESYEQYF.

This sequence joins TRBV27 and TRBJ2-2, with D tentatively TRBD1 (5 bases). The V end was cut by 2 bases, the J end by 6 bases, with 19 bases between. The V gene's germline CDR1 is MNHEY and CDR2 SMNVEV (reference sequence). The CDR3 extends over 17 amino acids. CDR3 nucleotides: TGTGCCAGCAGTTTAAACCGGTCGGGCAGGGTAGCCGGGGAGCTGTTTTTT. It encodes CASSLNRSGRVAGELFF.

The chain links TRBV28 to TRBJ2-4; D assignment may be TRBD1 or TRBD2 (5 bases each). This CDR3 comprises 14 residues. The germline gives CDR1 MDHEN, CDR2 SYDVKM. Trimming stripped 4 bases from V and 8 bases from J, with 15 bases between. In DNA, the CDR3 is TGTGCCAGCAGTTCCCCCGGGGCCGGAGACATTCAGTACTTC. Translated: CASSSPGAGDIQYF.

CDR3 region: CASSLEAGRGELFF. DNA of the CDR3: TGCGCCAGCAGCTTGGAGGCGGGGCGCGGGGAGCTGTTTTTT. The chain links TRBV5-1 to TRBJ2-2; D perhaps matches TRBD2 (6 bases). This CDR3 has 14 residues. The V end lost 0 bases, the J end lost 7 bases, and 10 bases lay between the germline ends. Germline-derived CDR1 and CDR2 are SGHRS and YFSETQ.

This clone was observed a handful of times. V gene TRBV28 combines with J gene TRBJ1-1; weak D call: TRBD1 (6 bases). This CDR3 spans 14 amino acids. V was clipped by 7 bases and J by 1 base, with 13 bases between them. Germline-derived CDR1 and CDR2 are MDHEN and SYDVKM. The CDR3 loop reads CASKQGGGNTEAFF. Here the CDR3 DNA reads TGTGCCAGCAAACAGGGAGGTGGGAACACTGAAGCTTTCTTT.

This clone was observed a few times. This sequence joins TRBV19 and TRBJ2-4; maybe TRBD2 (5 bases). This CDR3 has 12 amino acids. Trimming cost V 6 bases and J 9 bases, with 12 bases left between them. Germline CDR1 reads LNHDA; CDR2 reads SQIVND (reference sequence). This CDR3 reads CASRSAGVIQYF. The DNA of the CDR3 is TGTGCCAGTAGGTCGGCGGGCGTCATTCAGTACTTC.

This clone was detected a few times. This chain joins TRBV28 and TRBJ2-7, with a weak D call TRBD1 (6 bases). CDR3 length: 15 amino acids. Trimming removed 7 bases at V and 1 base at J, with 17 bases between. Germline assignment: CDR1 MDHEN and CDR2 SYDVKM. In DNA, the CDR3 is TGTGCCAGCATCACAGGGTCTATCGATTCCTACGAGCAGTACTTC. The encoded protein is CASITGSIDSYEQYF.

This clone was found a few times. This rearrangement joins TRBV28 to TRBJ1-5; D may be TRBD1 (5 bases). This CDR3 is 14 amino acids long. Looked up from germline, CDR1 is MDHEN and CDR2 is SYDVKM. With 3 bases removed from V and 10 bases from J, the gap between germline ends came to 16 bases. Written as DNA, the CDR3 is TGTGCCAGCAGTTTGAGCCGCGACACAGGACCCCAGCATTTT. Its translation is CASSLSRDTGPQHF. Filled out from reference TRBV28 and TRBJ1-5, the complete variable domain reads DVKVTQSSRYLVKRTGEKVFLECVQDMDHENMFWYRQDPGLGLRLIYFSYDVKMKEKGDIPEGYSVSREKKERFSLILESASTNQTSMYLCASSLSRDTGPQHFGDGTRLSIL.

This clone has more than one count but fewer than ten. The V call is TRBV9, the J call TRBJ1-2; 10 nucleotides line up with TRBD1. V shed 3 bases and J 4 bases; nucleotides not matched to a gene: 6. The CDR3 contains 15 residues. Germline CDR1 SGDLS, CDR2 YYNGEE. Here the CDR3 DNA reads TGTGCCAGCAGCGAACGGGACAGGGGACTCTATGGCTACACCTTC. Protein product: CASSERDRGLYGYTF.

V and J are TRBV28 and TRBJ1-1; 8 bases are shared with TRBD1. The CDR3 loop spans 14 amino acids. CDR1 and CDR2 (germline): MDHEN, SYDVKM. The junction had 3 bases not matched to a gene; V was cut back by 6 bases and J by 0 bases. The chain's CDR3 is CASRLTGVNTEAFF. DNA of the CDR3: TGTGCCAGCAGGCTGACAGGGGTGAACACTGAAGCTTTCTTT.

The chain combines TRBV20-1 with TRBJ2-4, with D uncertain. Trimming cost V 0 bases and J 8 bases, with 5 bases left between them. CDR3 length: 11 residues. CDR1 is DFQATT and CDR2 is SNEGSKA in the germline V gene (reference sequence). CDR3 sequence reads: CSARDADIQYF. CDR3 nucleotide sequence: TGCAGTGCTAGAGATGCGGACATTCAGTACTTC.

The rearrangement uses TRBV30 and TRBJ1-6; D uncertain. The CDR3 loop spans 18 amino acids. Germline CDR1 is GTSNPN and CDR2 is SVGIG (reference sequence). V was cut by 0 bases and J by 3 bases, with 18 bases left in between. The CDR3 sequence: CAWSVYREPSYYNSPLHF. The CDR3 DNA reads TGTGCCTGGAGTGTATATAGGGAACCTTCGTACTATAATTCACCCCTCCACTTT.

V gene TRBV10-3 combines with J gene TRBJ2-3, with 8 bases that match TRBD2. Germline lookup yields CDR1 ENHRY and CDR2 SYGVKD. This CDR3 region has 17 residues. V lost 2 bases and J lost 6; bases outside the gene matches: 13. The CDR3, as DNA: TGTGCCATCAGTGAGCCTATAGGACTAGCCGACACGGATACGCAGTATTTT. This sequence encodes CAISEPIGLADTDTQYF.

Only a few counts were recorded for this clone. This chain connects TRBV28 to TRBJ2-2; 8 bases are shared with TRBD2. Per the germline V gene, CDR1 is MDHEN and CDR2 is SYDVKM. This CDR3 contains 16 residues. Trimming removed 8 bases from V and 5 bases from J; junction bases left unmatched: 13. CDR3 DNA sequence: TGTGCCAGCGGCCGGAGTACTAGCGGTGGAACCGGGGAGCTGTTTTTT. Translating gives CASGRSTSGGTGELFF.

This chain uses TRBV10-3 with TRBJ2-2; D is possibly TRBD1 (6 bases). The ends were cut back, 5 bases at V and 0 bases at J, with 22 bases in the middle. The CDR3 is 19 amino acids. Germline CDR1 reads ENHRY; CDR2 reads SYGVKD. The CDR3 protein is CAISNSFGAGTSNTGELFF. CDR3 sequence (DNA): TGTGCCATCAGTAATAGCTTCGGGGCCGGGACATCGAACACCGGGGAGCTGTTTTTT.

V is TRBV10-3 and J is TRBJ2-5; TRBD1 is a possible D gene (6 bases). Germline V CDR1 and CDR2: ENHRY, SYGVKD. CDR3 length: 13 amino acids. Trimming pared 8 bases from V and 5 bases from J, leaving 15 bases between. As DNA, the CDR3 is TGTGCCATCTCGGACAGCCCTCGGGAGACCCAGTACTTC. It yields the protein CAISDSPRETQYF.

A few counts support this clone. The chain couples TRBV7-9 to TRBJ1-6; D not certain. V was cut by 5 bases and J by 7 bases, with 18 bases left in between. The CDR3 has 16 amino acids. Germline-derived CDR1 and CDR2 are SEHNR and FQNEAQ (reference sequence). The CDR3 coding sequence is TGTGCCAGCAGCCCCGTCGCGGGAGGCGCGAATTCACCCCTCCACTTT. It encodes CASSPVAGGANSPLHF. The whole variable domain, remainder taken from reference TRBV7-9 and TRBJ1-6, is DTGVSQNPRHKITKRGQNVTFRCDPISEHNRLYWYRQTLGQGPEFLTYFQNEAQLEKSRLLSDRFSAERPKGSFSTLEIQRTEQGDSAMYLCASSPVAGGANSPLHFGNGTRLTVT.

This clone was recorded at least ten times. The V gene is TRBV10-3, the J gene TRBJ2-1; 7 nucleotides line up with TRBD1. CDR1 and CDR2 from the germline V gene are ENHRY and SYGVKD. CDR3 length: 14 amino acids. V dropped 3 bases and J dropped 4; count of bases not matched to a gene: 3. The CDR3 sequence: CAISETGVYNEQFF. DNA of the CDR3: TGTGCCATCAGTGAAACAGGGGTATACAATGAGCAGTTCTTC.

The V call is TRBV7-9, the J call TRBJ2-1; 9 nucleotides match TRBD1. Unmatched junction bases numbered 6, after V lost 8 bases and J lost 1 base. Germline V gene sequence: CDR1 SEHNR, CDR2 FQNEAQ (reference sequence). CDR3 length: 15 amino acids. CDR3: CASGWDRASYNEQFF. The CDR3 DNA reads as TGTGCCAGCGGTTGGGACAGGGCGTCCTACAATGAGCAGTTCTTC.

The genes are TRBV28 and TRBJ1-6, with D possibly TRBD1 on 5 matching bases. Trimming pared 9 bases from V and 0 bases from J, leaving 6 bases between. Germline V CDR1 and CDR2: MDHEN, SYDVKM. This CDR3 has 13 residues. The CDR3 sequence is CASGGSYNSPLHF. CDR3 bases: TGTGCCAGTGGGGGCTCCTATAATTCACCCCTCCACTTT.

This clone was seen only a few times. This chain connects TRBV5-1 to TRBJ2-1, with no clear D. Trimming shortened V by 0 bases and J by 2 bases, and 9 bases separated the two germline ends. CDR1 is SGHRS, CDR2 YFSETQ, per germline. This CDR3 contains 15 residues. The CDR3 sequence: CASSLASDAYNEQFF. DNA of the CDR3: TGCGCCAGCAGCTTGGCGTCAGATGCCTACAATGAGCAGTTCTTC. Full variable domain (rest looked up from reference TRBV5-1 and TRBJ2-1): KAGVTQTPRYLIKTRGQQVTLSCSPISGHRSVSWYQQTPGQGLQFLFEYFSETQRNKGNFPGRFSGRQFSNSRSEMNVSTLELGDSALYLCASSLASDAYNEQFFGPGTRLTVL.

Only a few counts were recorded for this clone. V is TRBV18 and J is TRBJ1-1; 11 bases are shared with TRBD1. The junction had 6 bases not matched to a gene; V was cut back by 4 bases and J by 2 bases. CDR1 and CDR2 from the germline V gene are KGHSH and LQKENI. This CDR3 is 16 amino acids long. CDR3 nucleotides: TGTGCCAGCTCACAGGGACAGGGGGTTCGAAACACTGAAGCTTTCTTT. This encodes CASSQGQGVRNTEAFF.

The rearrangement joins TRBV19 to TRBJ2-1, with 7 bases aligning to TRBD2. In germline, CDR1 is LNHDA, CDR2 SQIVND (reference sequence). V lost 0 bases to trimming and J lost 9 bases; unmatched junction nucleotides: 17. CDR3 length: 18 residues. Written as DNA, the CDR3 is TGTGCCAGTAGTATAGAAGATCGCCTAGCGGTATCGAGGGGTGAGCAGTTCTTC. Translation: CASSIEDRLAVSRGEQFF.

A few counts support this clone. The chain links TRBV15 to TRBJ2-7; D perhaps matches TRBD1 (6 bases). The CDR3 loop spans 15 amino acids. Germline-derived CDR1 and CDR2 are LNHNV and YYDKDF (reference sequence). V was pared by 3 bases and J by 7 bases, with 19 bases between. The CDR3 DNA is TGTGCCACCAGCAGCTCCGGACAGATTCCGGGGGAGCAGTACTTC. Its translation is CATSSSGQIPGEQYF.

This rearrangement joins TRBV27 to TRBJ1-2; D unclear. Looked up from germline, CDR1 is MNHEY and CDR2 is SMNVEV (reference sequence). Trimming left V 5 bases short and J 8 bases short, with 18 bases between. The CDR3 contains 14 residues. Here the CDR3 reads CASSPRTLTGGYTF. CDR3 DNA sequence: TGTGCCAGCAGTCCCAGGACCCTAACGGGGGGCTACACCTTC.

The sample holds a few counts of this clone. This chain connects TRBV7-3 to TRBJ2-5; TRBD1 agrees at 7 bases. This CDR3 is built from 15 residues. V trimming: 4 bases; J trimming: 1 base; junction bases outside the gene matches: 6. The germline CDR1 and CDR2 sequences are SGHTA and FQGTGA. CDR3 loop: CASSWAGTVQETQYF. Here the CDR3 DNA reads TGTGCCAGCAGCTGGGCCGGGACAGTCCAAGAGACCCAGTACTTC.

The CDR3 here is CASSMTANTEAFF. The CDR3 DNA reads TGTGCCAGCAGCATGACAGCGAACACTGAAGCTTTCTTT. The chain combines TRBV7-2 with TRBJ1-1, with a weak D call TRBD1 (5 bases). From germline, CDR1 is SGHTA and CDR2 FQGNSA. This CDR3 has 13 amino acids. V lost 5 bases, J lost 1 base, and 8 bases lay in between.